Following are 6 T cell receptor beta chains from one sample sequenced in a study of T cell responses to AZD1222 COVID-19 vaccine. The repertoire was sequenced with immunoSEQ multiplex PCR; TCRdb's copy has only in-frame clones and lacks some. This table has about 120,000 clones, roughly 89% appearing once. The specimen comprised peripheral blood, sampled on day 0 of AZD1222 vaccination. These receptors were taken from an adult in good health.

The chain recombines TRBV15 with TRBJ2-2; D is ambiguous. Germline loops: CDR1 LNHNV, CDR2 YYDKDF (reference sequence). This CDR3 has 13 amino acids. V was shortened by 8 bases and J by 5 bases, with 12 bases between the two germline ends. As DNA, the CDR3 is TGTGCCACCGTGGATTCGTGGACCGGGGAGCTGTTTTTT. It encodes CATVDSWTGELFF. Supplemented by reference TRBV15 and TRBJ2-2, the full variable domain reads DAMVIQNPRYQVTQFGKPVTLSCSQTLNHNVMYWYQQKSSQAPKLLFHYYDKDFNNEADTPDNFQSRRPNTSFCFLDIRSPGLGDTAMYLCATVDSWTGELFFGEGSRLTVL.

This sequence joins TRBV18 and TRBJ2-5; 11 bases line up with TRBD2. Germline lookup yields CDR1 KGHSH and CDR2 LQKENI. The CDR3 covers 15 residues. The V segment lost 2 bases and the J segment 6 bases; nucleotides outside the gene matches: 5. In DNA form, the CDR3 reads TGTGCCAGCTCACCAACTAGCGGGAGTGTAAAGACCCAGTACTTC. Its protein product is CASSPTSGSVKTQYF. The full variable domain, with the rest looked up from reference TRBV18 and TRBJ2-5, is NAGVMQNPRHLVRRRGQEARLRCSPMKGHSHVYWYRQLPEEGLKFMVYLQKENIIDESGMPKERFSAEFPKEGPSILRIQQVVRGDSAAYFCASSPTSGSVKTQYFGPGTRLLVL.

The rearrangement uses TRBV14 and TRBJ1-6, with D hard to call. The V gene lost 3 bases and the J gene lost 3 bases, with 15 bases spanning the gap. This CDR3 has 17 amino acids. CDR1 and CDR2 from the germline V gene are SGHDN and FVKESK. CDR3 protein: CASSQEGSLNYNSPLHF. The CDR3 DNA sequence: TGTGCCAGCAGCCAGGAGGGCTCCCTTAACTATAATTCACCCCTCCACTTT.

J is TRBJ2-7 and V is TRBV15; D may correspond to TRBD1 or TRBD2 (5 bases each). Trimming removed 2 bases from V and 3 bases from J, with 14 bases in between. The CDR3 runs 15 residues. Germline loops: CDR1 LNHNV, CDR2 YYDKDF (reference sequence). The CDR3 nucleotides read TGTGCCACCAGCAGACAGAAGACTGGGGGCTACGAGCAGTACTTC. This translates into CATSRQKTGGYEQYF.

The chain carries TRBV24-1 and TRBJ1-2; 9 nucleotides align to TRBD1. V trimming: 3 bases; J trimming: 7 bases; junction bases outside the gene matches: 5. This CDR3 contains 14 residues. Looked up from germline, CDR1 is KGHDR and CDR2 is SFDVKD. The CDR3 nucleotides are TGTGCCACCAGTGATCCACAGGGGGCATTTGGCTACACCTTC. Translated, it gives CATSDPQGAFGYTF.

This chain uses TRBV28 with TRBJ2-1; D is possibly TRBD1 (5 bases). This CDR3 comprises 13 residues. Deletions cut 6 bases from V and 4 bases from J, with 10 bases between. Germline CDR1 and CDR2: MDHEN and SYDVKM. The CDR3 bases are TGTGCCAGCAGGGCAGCAGGGTACAATGAGCAGTTCTTC. Encoded protein: CASRAAGYNEQFF.